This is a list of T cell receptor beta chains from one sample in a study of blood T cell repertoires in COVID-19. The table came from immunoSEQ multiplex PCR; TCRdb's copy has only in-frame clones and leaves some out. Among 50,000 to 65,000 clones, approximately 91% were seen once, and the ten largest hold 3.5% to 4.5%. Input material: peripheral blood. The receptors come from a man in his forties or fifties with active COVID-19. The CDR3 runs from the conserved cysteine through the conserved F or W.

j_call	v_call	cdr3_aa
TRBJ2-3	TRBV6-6	CASSWTSGFIDTQYF
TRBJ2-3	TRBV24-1	CATSSSTDTQYF
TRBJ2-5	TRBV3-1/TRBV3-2	CASSQLANQETQYF
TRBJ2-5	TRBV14	CASSQVRGVQETQYF
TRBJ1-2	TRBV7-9	CASSLGQAYPNGYTF
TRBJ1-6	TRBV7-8	CASNLDGGNSPLHF
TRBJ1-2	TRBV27	CASSQGQGFGYTF
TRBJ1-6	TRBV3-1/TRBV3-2	CASSPGWNNSPLHF
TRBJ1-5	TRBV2	CASSIDRVNQPQHF
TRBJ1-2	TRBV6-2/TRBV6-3	CASSYGVNGYTF
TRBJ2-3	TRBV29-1	CSLLGVTDTQYF
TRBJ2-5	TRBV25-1	CASSGSSGSQETQYF
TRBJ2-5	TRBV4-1	CASTPRPVRTAQQETQYF
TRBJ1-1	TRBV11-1	CASRLELNTEAFF
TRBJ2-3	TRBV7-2	CASSQGFGSTDTQYF
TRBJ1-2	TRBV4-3	CASSQVGGANYGYTF
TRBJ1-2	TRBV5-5	CASSLVSRSGYGYTF
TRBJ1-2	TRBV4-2	CASSQELLPGTGRHGYTF
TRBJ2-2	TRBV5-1	CASSLDRGPTGELFF
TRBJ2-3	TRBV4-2	CASSQDSTSGVDTQYF
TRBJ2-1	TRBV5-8	CASSFSSSGGKNEQFF
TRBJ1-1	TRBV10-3	CAISRDRDTEAFF
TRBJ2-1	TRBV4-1	CASSPLGSSSYNEQFF
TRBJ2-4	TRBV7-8	CASKETTENIQYF
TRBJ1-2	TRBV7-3	CASSSQGLGYTF
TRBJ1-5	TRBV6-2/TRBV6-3	CASSAKPQGNQPQHF
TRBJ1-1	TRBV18	CASSPYTGNTEAFF
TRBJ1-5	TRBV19	CASSTLNSNQPQHF
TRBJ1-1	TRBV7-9	CASSLAAGPNTEAFF
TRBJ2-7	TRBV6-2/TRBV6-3	CASSYSTGLFYEQYF
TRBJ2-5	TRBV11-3	CASSLGASSQETQYF
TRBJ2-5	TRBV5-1	CASSWGAGGLETQYF
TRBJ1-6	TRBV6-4	CASSERGGVRSPLHF
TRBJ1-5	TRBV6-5	CASGPGTGNQPQHF
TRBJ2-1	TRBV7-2	CASSPGGAVGNEQFF
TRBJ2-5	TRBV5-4	CASSPRTGQETQYF
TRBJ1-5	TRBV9	CASSSTSRTGVGQPQHF
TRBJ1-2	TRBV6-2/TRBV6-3	CASSYKGAHGYTF
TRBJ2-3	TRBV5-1	CASSSRTSGGVTDTQYF
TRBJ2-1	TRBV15	CATSREVTSVEQFF
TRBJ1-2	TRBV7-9	CASSRYGYTF
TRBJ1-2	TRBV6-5	CASSTRGGWNYGYTF
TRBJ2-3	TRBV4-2	CASSQNLGSIIKDTQYF
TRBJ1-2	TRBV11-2	CASSLAPGQGVGYTF
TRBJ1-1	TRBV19	CASTREQNTEAFF
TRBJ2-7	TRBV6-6	CASSPQGRGAYEQYF
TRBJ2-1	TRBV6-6	CASSSLAGGPHEQFF
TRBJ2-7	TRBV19	CASSIERQGYEQYF
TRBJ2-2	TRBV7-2	CASSLRRGAAGELFF
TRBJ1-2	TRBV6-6	CASSSAGLQGGYTF
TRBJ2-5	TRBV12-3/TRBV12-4	CASSPGRGATQYF
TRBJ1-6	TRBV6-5	CAILSREESNSPLHF